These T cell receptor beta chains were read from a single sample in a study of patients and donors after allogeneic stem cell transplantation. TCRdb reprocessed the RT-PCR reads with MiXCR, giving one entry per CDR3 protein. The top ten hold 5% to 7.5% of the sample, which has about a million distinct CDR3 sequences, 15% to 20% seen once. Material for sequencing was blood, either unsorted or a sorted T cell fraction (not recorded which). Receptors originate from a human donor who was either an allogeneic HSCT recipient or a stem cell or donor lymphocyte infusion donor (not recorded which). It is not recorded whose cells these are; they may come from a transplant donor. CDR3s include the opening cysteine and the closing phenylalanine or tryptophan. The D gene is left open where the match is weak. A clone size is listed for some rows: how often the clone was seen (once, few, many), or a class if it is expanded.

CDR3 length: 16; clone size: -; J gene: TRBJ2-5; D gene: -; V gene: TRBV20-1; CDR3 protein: CSAPARPGLGWETQYF; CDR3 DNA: TGCAGTGCACCCGCTAGGCCGGGGTTAGGGTGGGAGACCCAGTACTTC
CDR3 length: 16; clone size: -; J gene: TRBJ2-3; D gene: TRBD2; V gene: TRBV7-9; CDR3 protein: CASSPGASGGVDTQYF; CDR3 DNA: TGTGCCAGCAGCCCCGGGGCTAGCGGGGGTGTAGATACGCAGTATTTT
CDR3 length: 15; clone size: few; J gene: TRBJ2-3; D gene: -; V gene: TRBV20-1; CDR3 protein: CSARDSARKVDTQYF; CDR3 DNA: TGCAGTGCTAGAGACTCGGCTAGAAAAGTCGATACGCAGTATTTT
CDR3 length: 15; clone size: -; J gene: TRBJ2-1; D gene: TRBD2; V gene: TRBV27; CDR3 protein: CASSLREASYNEQFF; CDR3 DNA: TGTGCCAGCAGTTTACGGGAGGCCTCCTACAATGAGCAGTTCTTC
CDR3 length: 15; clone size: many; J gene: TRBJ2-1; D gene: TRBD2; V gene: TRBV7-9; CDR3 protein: CASSALAGANNEQFF; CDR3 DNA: TGTGCCAGCAGCGCGCTAGCGGGGGCCAACAATGAGCAGTTCTTC
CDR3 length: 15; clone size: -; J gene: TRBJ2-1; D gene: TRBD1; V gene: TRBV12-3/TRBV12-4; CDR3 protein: CASSSTGRKYNEQFF; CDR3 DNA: TGTGCCAGCAGTTCGACAGGGCGGAAATACAATGAGCAGTTCTTC
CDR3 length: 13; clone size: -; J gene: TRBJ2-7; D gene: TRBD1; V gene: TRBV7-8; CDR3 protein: CASSHGTVNEQYF; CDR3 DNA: TGTGCCAGCAGCCACGGGACAGTTAACGAGCAGTACTTC
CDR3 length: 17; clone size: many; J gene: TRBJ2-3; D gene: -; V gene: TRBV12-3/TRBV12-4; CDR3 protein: CASSAYRTSYYTDTQYF; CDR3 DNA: TGTGCCAGCAGTGCCTACCGGACTTCCTACTACACAGATACGCAGTATTTT
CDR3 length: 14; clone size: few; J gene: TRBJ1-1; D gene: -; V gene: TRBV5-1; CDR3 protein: CASSLLGQPTEAFF; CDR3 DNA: TGCGCCAGCAGCCTACTCGGACAGCCCACTGAAGCTTTCTTT
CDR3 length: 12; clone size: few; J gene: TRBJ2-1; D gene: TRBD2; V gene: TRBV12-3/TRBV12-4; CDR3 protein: CASSFTSGGQFF; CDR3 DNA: TGTGCCAGCAGTTTTACTAGCGGGGGGCAGTTCTTC